These 30 T cell receptor beta chains originate from one sample sequenced in a study of molecular identifiers for immune sequencing clone quantification. TCRdb fed the PCR reads into MiXCR, producing one record per CDR3 protein. Here the sample spans about 35,000 distinct CDR3 sequences, 19% being singletons. Sequencing used naive CD8+ T cells from blood, with Jurkat cell RNA spiked in. Subset denoted: FACS-sorted CD8+CD4-CCR7+CD45RA+ naive T cells. All receptors derive from a human donor in good health. Some libraries in this study had Jurkat cell RNA spiked in.

On this clonotype: A much bigger clone sits one base away, suggesting this may be a read error. CDR3 coding DNA: TGTGCCAGTCGAACAGGGAACACTGAAGCTCTCTTT. Protein sequence: CASRTGNTEALF. This chain uses TRBV19 with TRBJ1-1, with a weak D call TRBD1 (6 bases). This CDR3 comprises 12 residues. Germline-derived CDR1 and CDR2 are LNHDA and SQIVND (reference sequence).

The chain carries TRBV27 and TRBJ2-7; no clear D. V lost 4 bases and J 6 bases, leaving 16 bases between the germline ends. Germline assignment: CDR1 MNHEY and CDR2 SMNVEV (reference sequence). The CDR3 has 14 amino acids. CDR3 DNA: TGTGCCAGCAGTTCTCTAACGACTGGCGGCGAGCAGTACTTC. This encodes CASSSLTTGGEQYF.

At least ten counts were recorded for this clonotype. This sequence joins TRBV12-3 or TRBV12-4 and TRBJ2-7; D gene ambiguous. Trimming took 10 bases from V and 2 from J, leaving 12 bases between them. The CDR3 runs to 12 residues. This CDR3 is CATGPGAYEQYF. The CDR3 nucleotides are TGTGCCACAGGACCCGGCGCCTACGAGCAGTACTTC.

This clonotype was counted at least ten times. The chain uses TRBV27 and TRBJ1-1; weak D call: TRBD1 (5 bases). The CDR3 contains 14 residues. V lost 3 bases and J 1 base, leaving 9 bases between the germline ends. Germline assignment: CDR1 MNHEY and CDR2 SMNVEV (reference sequence). The CDR3 protein is CASSLGQANTEAFF. CDR3 DNA sequence: TGTGCCAGCAGTTTGGGGCAGGCGAACACTGAAGCTTTCTTT.

The chain uses TRBV4-3 and TRBJ2-2; possibly TRBD2 for D (5 bases). The V end was cut by 0 bases, the J end by 6 bases, with 11 bases between. The germline CDR1 and CDR2 sequences are LGHNA and YSLEER. CDR3 size: 15 residues. CDR3 sequence (DNA): TGCGCCAGCAGCCAAGATCACGGGGTCCCCGGGGAGCTGTTTTTT. Protein sequence: CASSQDHGVPGELFF.

Details on this clonotype: A much larger clone sits a single nucleotide away, making a read error possible. The V gene is TRBV5-6, the J gene TRBJ1-1, with D perhaps TRBD1 (5 bases). The V end was cut by 3 bases, the J end by 3 bases, with 15 bases between. The CDR3 is made up of 15 amino acids. CDR1 is SGHDT, CDR2 YYEEEE, per germline. The CDR3, as DNA: TGTGCCAGCAGCTCGGGCGGGGGGTTCGACACTGAAGCTTTCTTT. Translating gives CASSSGGGFDTEAFF.

This clonotype is judged medium-sized. The V call is TRBV7-2, the J call TRBJ2-1; TRBD1 agrees at 7 bases. The germline V gene encodes CDR1 SGHTA and CDR2 FQGNSA. The CDR3 consists of 13 residues. V was pared by 4 bases and J by 7 bases, with 4 bases of the junction left unmatched. The chain's CDR3 is CASSSPDRNEQFF. The DNA of the CDR3 is TGTGCCAGCAGCTCGCCGGACAGGAATGAGCAGTTCTTC. The full variable domain, rest sourced from reference TRBV7-2 and TRBJ2-1, is GAGVSQSPSNKVTEKGKDVELRCDPISGHTALYWYRQSLGQGLEFLIYFQGNSAPDKSGLPSDRFSAERTGGSVSTLTIQRTQQEDSAVYLCASSSPDRNEQFFGPGTRLTVL.

In its sample, this clonotype was seen many times. The rearrangement links TRBV9 to TRBJ1-1; 9 bases fit TRBD1. CDR1 and CDR2 from the germline V gene are SGDLS and YYNGEE. The V segment lost 0 bases and the J segment 11 bases; nucleotides outside the gene matches: 8. The CDR3 has 14 residues. CDR3 nucleotides: TGTGCCAGCAGCGTAGGAGTACAGGGGGCTCTCGCTTTCTTT. This gives the protein CASSVGVQGALAFF.

There are many counts of this clonotype. The chain employs TRBV29-1 and TRBJ1-1; D unclear. The CDR3 sequence is 12 residues long. Germline V lookup: CDR1 SQVTM, CDR2 ANQGSEA. Trimming cost V 1 base and J 8 bases, with 11 bases left between them. The DNA for the CDR3 is TGCAGCGTTGAAGGCTCGGACCCGGAAGCTTTCTTT. It specifies CSVEGSDPEAFF.

For the CDR3, the DNA is TGTGCCAGCAGTCCTCTCGTAGCGCAAAGCTCCTACAATGAGCAGTTCTTC. It is translated as CASSPLVAQSSYNEQFF. The gene calls are TRBV6-6 and TRBJ2-1, with D possibly being TRBD2 (5 bases). V lost 5 bases to trimming and J lost 0 bases, with 17 bases between them. The CDR3 spans 17 residues. Germline V gene lookup returns CDR1 MNHNY and CDR2 SVGAGI (reference sequence).

This clonotype appeared a few times. This sequence joins TRBV27 and TRBJ2-3; TRBD2 might be the D (7 bases). The CDR3 runs to 14 residues. Germline V gene data show CDR1 as MNHEY and CDR2 as SMNVEV (reference sequence). V dropped 2 bases and J dropped 4 bases, with 10 bases sitting between them. The CDR3 reads CASSLGGAADTQYF. Written as DNA, the CDR3 is TGTGCCAGCAGTTTAGGGGGGGCCGCAGATACGCAGTATTTT.

This clonotype has at least ten counts. The J gene is TRBJ2-2, the V gene TRBV24-1; perhaps TRBD2 as D (5 bases). CDR1 KGHDR and CDR2 SFDVKD come from the germline V gene. The CDR3 is 14 residues long. The V gene lost 5 bases and the J gene lost 4 bases, with 10 bases spanning the gap. The CDR3 bases are TGTGCCACCAGTGGCCCGGCGGGCACCGGGGAGCTGTTTTTT. This sequence encodes CATSGPAGTGELFF.

This clonotype was counted ten times or more. The V and J genes are TRBV7-2 and TRBJ2-2; D remains unclear. Germline V gene data show CDR1 as SGHTA and CDR2 as FQGNSA. The CDR3 totals 13 residues. V gave up 6 bases and J gave up 5 bases, with 10 bases separating them. The CDR3 bases are TGTGCCAGCAGACCCCGAAGTACCGGGGAGCTGTTTTTT. Encoded protein: CASRPRSTGELFF.

In regard to this clonotype: This could be a read error, since a much larger clone is one nucleotide away. The rearrangement joins TRBV6-2 or TRBV6-3 to TRBJ2-3, with D perhaps matching TRBD1 or TRBD2 (5 bases each). The V end was cut by 4 bases, the J end by 0 bases, with 11 bases between. Germline V gives CDR1 MNHEY, CDR2 SVGEGT. This CDR3 has 15 residues. DNA for the CDR3: TGTGCCAGCAGTTCCTGGGACGGGAGCACAGATACGCAGTATTTT. Protein: CASSSWDGSTDTQYF.

The sample holds many counts of this clonotype. V gene TRBV30 combines with J gene TRBJ2-3, with TRBD1 matching over 7 bases. This CDR3 has 15 amino acids. V lost 3 bases and J lost 1; bases outside the gene matches: 7. Germline lookup yields CDR1 GTSNPN and CDR2 SVGIG (reference sequence). CDR3 sequence reads: CAWSEGALGTDTQYF. In DNA form, the CDR3 reads TGTGCCTGGAGCGAGGGGGCGCTTGGCACAGATACGCAGTATTTT.

There are many counts of this clonotype. This chain uses TRBV27 with TRBJ2-2, with TRBD2 matching over 13 bases. With 2 bases clipped from V and 7 bases from J, the junction kept 1 base outside the gene matches. There are 15 residues in the CDR3. Germline V gene lookup returns CDR1 MNHEY and CDR2 SMNVEV (reference sequence). CDR3 in amino acids: CASSLGLAGVGELFF. In DNA form, the CDR3 reads TGTGCCAGCAGTTTAGGACTAGCGGGAGTCGGGGAGCTGTTTTTT.

This clonotype was seen at least ten times. The V gene is TRBV6-1, the J gene TRBJ2-7; TRBD1 might be the D (5 bases). CDR3 size: 17 residues. Germline V gene sequence: CDR1 MNHNS, CDR2 SASEGT. V was trimmed by 2 bases and J by 3 bases, leaving 20 bases between them. The CDR3: CASSEFQVRQIYYEQYF. For the CDR3, the DNA is TGTGCCAGCAGTGAATTTCAGGTTCGACAGATCTACTACGAGCAGTACTTC.

This clonotype was seen at least ten times. The CDR3 sequence is CASSPRTSGETYNEQFF. CDR3 sequence (DNA): TGTGCCAGCAGCCCTCGGACTAGCGGGGAGACCTACAATGAGCAGTTCTTC. V is TRBV9 and J is TRBJ2-1; TRBD2 agrees at 12 bases. Unmatched junction bases numbered 7, after V lost 4 bases and J lost 2 bases. The V gene's germline CDR1 is SGDLS and CDR2 YYNGEE. There are 17 residues in the CDR3.

A note on this clonotype: With a much larger clone just one base away, this may be a read error. The chain combines TRBV27 with TRBJ1-5, with 7 nucleotides matching TRBD1. The V gene's germline CDR1 is MNHEY and CDR2 SMNVEV (reference sequence). The CDR3 loop spans 16 amino acids. The CDR3 sequence is CTSSISNRGSNQPQHF. The CDR3, as DNA: TGTACCAGCAGTATCTCAAACAGGGGATCAAATCAGCCCCAGCATTTT.

As for this clonotype: Given a much more abundant clone one base away, this may be a read error. J is TRBJ1-1 and V is TRBV5-3; unclear D gene. TRBV5-3 is given ORF status, its function remaining uncertain. The CDR3 has 12 residues. For the CDR3, the DNA is TGTGCCAGCAGCCGGAGCAACACTGGAGCTTTCTTT. Protein: CASSRSNTGAFF.

The V call is TRBV6-2 or TRBV6-3, the J call TRBJ1-1; D unclear. Trimming took 2 bases from V and 0 from J, leaving 1 base between them. The CDR3 consists of 12 residues. Germline V gene lookup returns CDR1 MNHEY and CDR2 SVGEGT. The CDR3 loop is CASSYMNTEAFF. In nucleotides, the CDR3 is TGTGCCAGCAGTTACATGAACACTGAAGCTTTCTTT.

This clonotype showed up many times. The V call is TRBV10-2, the J call TRBJ2-2; D unresolved. In germline, CDR1 is WSHSY, CDR2 SAAADI. The length of the CDR3 is 13 residues. V was pared by 0 bases and J by 6 bases, with 5 bases between. CDR3 nucleotides: TGCGCCAGCAGTGAGTCCCAAGCCGGGGAGCTGTTTTTT. Translating it yields CASSESQAGELFF.

The J gene is TRBJ1-5, the V gene TRBV19; 9 bases fit TRBD1. Trimming cost V 8 bases and J 7 bases; bases outside gene matches: 6. Per the germline V gene, CDR1 is LNHDA and CDR2 is SQIVND (reference sequence). The CDR3 contains 13 residues. The chain's CDR3 is CASEDRGGQPQHF. The DNA for the CDR3 is TGTGCCAGTGAGGACAGGGGAGGGCAGCCCCAGCATTTT.

This clonotype is labeled medium-sized. The chain has TRBV7-8 and TRBJ2-5, with D uncertain. V lost 0 bases and J lost 5, with 7 bases in between. This CDR3 has 13 residues. The germline gives CDR1 SGHVS, CDR2 FQNEAQ. The CDR3 reads CASSLAGFETQYF. The CDR3 nucleotides are TGTGCCAGCAGCTTAGCGGGTTTTGAGACCCAGTACTTC.

This clonotype was counted many times. The J gene is TRBJ2-4, the V gene TRBV19; D is uncertain. The V end was cut by 3 bases, the J end by 1 base, with 10 bases between. Germline CDR1 reads LNHDA; CDR2 reads SQIVND (reference sequence). The CDR3 extends over 15 amino acids. CDR3 nucleotides: TGTGCCAGTAGTATCGGAACGAGGGCCAAAAACATTCAGTACTTC. Amino acids: CASSIGTRAKNIQYF.

In its sample, this clonotype was seen a few times. V and J are TRBV25-1 and TRBJ2-1; D call uncertain. The CDR3 consists of 14 residues. Germline CDR1 MGHDK, CDR2 SYGVNS. Trimming cost V 4 bases and J 3 bases, with 10 bases left between them. The CDR3 region has the DNA TGTGCCAGCAGTGTGGGGTCCCACTACAATGAGCAGTTCTTC. Translation: CASSVGSHYNEQFF.

This clonotype was detected ten times or more. In DNA form, the CDR3 reads TGCGCCAGCAGCCAAGATAGCGGGGGGGCCTCTGGGGCCAACGTCCTGACTTTC. Protein sequence: CASSQDSGGASGANVLTF. This chain connects TRBV4-3 to TRBJ2-6, with 11 positions matching TRBD2. V trimming: 0 bases; J trimming: 0 bases; junction bases outside the gene matches: 1. Germline V CDR1 and CDR2: LGHNA, YSLEER. There are 18 residues in the CDR3.

The table lists this clonotype with a count of one. This sequence may be a read error, since a much larger clone differs from it by one base. The rearrangement joins TRBV5-6 to TRBJ2-7; D may correspond to TRBD1 or TRBD2 (5 bases each). The CDR3 is 14 residues long. Looked up from germline, CDR1 is SGHDT and CDR2 is YYEEEE. The CDR3 DNA sequence: TGTGCCGGCAGCTTGGAGGTCAGGGAGAACGAGCAGTACTTC. Its translation is CAGSLEVRENEQYF.

This clonotype came up many times. The chain recombines TRBV4-1 with TRBJ1-5; D is perhaps TRBD1 (5 bases). CDR1 and CDR2 from the germline V gene are MGHRA and YSYEKL. Trimming shortened V by 5 bases and J by 9 bases, and 14 bases separated the two germline ends. The CDR3 extends over 13 amino acids. CDR3 DNA: TGCGCCAGCAGCTCCCCAGGGTCGTGGCCCCAGCATTTT. It specifies CASSSPGSWPQHF.

This clonotype has at least ten counts. The chain combines TRBV20-1 with TRBJ2-2; D is perhaps TRBD1 (5 bases). Germline assignment: CDR1 DFQATT and CDR2 SNEGSKA (reference sequence). There are 14 residues in the CDR3. Trimming removed 2 bases from V and 3 bases from J, with 10 bases in between. The CDR3 bases are TGCAGTGCTAGAAGCCAGGGCGACACCGGGGAGCTGTTTTTT. Amino acids: CSARSQGDTGELFF.